The rows below give T cell receptor beta chains drawn from one sample of a study of cytomegalovirus exposure and HLA in healthy donors. Clones were sequenced by immunoSEQ multiplex PCR, and TCRdb holds only the in-frame ones, with some missing. Its listing shows 150,000 to 200,000 clones. The sequenced material came from PBMCs. These receptor sequences come from a man younger than 40 in good health and CMV-seronegative. The CDR3 runs from the conserved cysteine through the conserved F or W. A D gene is named only where the DNA matches it firmly.

D gene,V gene,J gene,CDR3 DNA,CDR3 protein
-,TRBV30,TRBJ1-2,TGTGCCTGGAGTAAGAGGGCGAATAACTATGGCTACACCTTC,CAWSKRANNYGYTF
-,TRBV2,TRBJ2-1,TGTGCCAGCAGTGATATTGGACAGTACAATGAGCAGTTCTTC,CASSDIGQYNEQFF
-,TRBV11-2,TRBJ1-3,TGTGCCAGCAGCCATATAGTCCCCGGAAACACCATATATTTT,CASSHIVPGNTIYF
TRBD1,TRBV7-6,TRBJ2-2,TGTGCCAGCAGCTTAGGGACAGGGGGGAACACCGGGGAGCTGTTTTTT,CASSLGTGGNTGELFF
-,TRBV19,TRBJ2-1,TGTGCCAGTAGTTCCACAGGGCGAAATTCCTACAATGAGCAGTTCTTC,CASSSTGRNSYNEQFF
-,TRBV27,TRBJ1-1,TGTGCCAGCAGTTTTCGCCGCTCCACTCGGGTGCGGGAAGCTTTCTTT,CASSFRRSTRVREAFF
-,TRBV7-2,TRBJ1-1,TGTGCCAGCAGCCCCGGGACATCCCTCGATCACCCGGAAGCTTTCTTT,CASSPGTSLDHPEAFF
TRBD2,TRBV30,TRBJ2-5,TGTGCCTGGAGACCGGGACTAGCGGGCCAAGAGACCCAGTACTTC,CAWRPGLAGQETQYF
-,TRBV7-9,TRBJ2-7,TGTGCCAGCAGTCGCCTCGGGGATCGAACCTACGAGCAGTACTTC,CASSRLGDRTYEQYF
TRBD2,TRBV5-8,TRBJ2-1,TGTGCCAGCAGCTTGGAGGCCGGGCGGGGGAGCTCCTACAATGAGCAGTTCTTC,CASSLEAGRGSSYNEQFF
TRBD1,TRBV2,TRBJ2-5,TGTGCCAGCAGGGGGACAGGGGTGGAGACCCAGTACTTC,CASRGTGVETQYF
TRBD1,TRBV30,TRBJ2-7,TGTGCCTGGAGTGCCTGGACAGGGATTAGGAACGAGCAGTACTTC,CAWSAWTGIRNEQYF
-,TRBV5-1,TRBJ2-7,TGCGCCAGTAATACAGACTACGAGCAGTACTTC,CASNTDYEQYF
-,TRBV4-3,TRBJ1-6,TGCGCCAGCAGCCAAGCCGGGGATAATTCACCCCTCCACTTT,CASSQAGDNSPLHF
TRBD2,TRBV5-1,TRBJ2-2,TGCGCCAGCAGCCAAGGACTAGCGGGTAACACCGGGGAGCTGTTTTTT,CASSQGLAGNTGELFF
-,TRBV5-4,TRBJ1-5,TGTGCCAGCAGAAAGCGAGGAGATAGCAATCAGCCCCAGCATTTT,CASRKRGDSNQPQHF
-,TRBV7-9,TRBJ2-1,TGTGCCAGCAGCTTAAGACATCTGGGCTACAATGAGCAGTTCTTC,CASSLRHLGYNEQFF
-,TRBV14,TRBJ1-2,TGTGCCAGCAGCCAAGTCGCGGGGGGGGGCTATGGCTACACCTTC,CASSQVAGGGYGYTF
TRBD1,TRBV5-1,TRBJ2-7,TGCGCCAGCAGCCGTTTACCCACAGGGGCAGGCGCCTACGAGCAGTACTTC,CASSRLPTGAGAYEQYF
-,TRBV5-8,TRBJ1-2,TGTGCCAGCAGCGGGACACCGGACTTTTATGGCTACACCTTC,CASSGTPDFYGYTF
TRBD1,TRBV6-1,TRBJ1-5,TGTGCCAGCACCTTGGACAGGGGCCAGCCCCAGCATTTT,CASTLDRGQPQHF
-,TRBV18,TRBJ2-2,TGTGCCAGCCGTCCACAGGGCAACACCGGGGAGCTGTTTTTT,CASRPQGNTGELFF
-,TRBV11-3,TRBJ2-2,TGTGCCAGTGCGACAGGACGGGACACCGGGGAGCTGTTTTTT,CASATGRDTGELFF
TRBD1,TRBV18,TRBJ2-7,TGTGCCAGCTCAAATAACAGGGGGGCCTACGAGCAGTACTTC,CASSNNRGAYEQYF
TRBD1,TRBV30,TRBJ2-1,TGTGCCTGGGGGACAGGGGGTTCCTACAATGAGCAGTTCTTC,CAWGTGGSYNEQFF
-,TRBV27,TRBJ1-1,TGTGCCAGCAGTGGGGAGGGCGGAGCTTTCTTT,CASSGEGGAFF
TRBD2,TRBV7-2,TRBJ2-1,TGTGCCAGCAGCTTAGGGCGGCTAGCGGGAGTTCCGTTGTACAATGAGCAGTTCTTC,CASSLGRLAGVPLYNEQFF
TRBD2,TRBV25-1,TRBJ2-1,TGTGCCAGCCAAAGGGGCGGGAGGCCTTACAATGAGCAGTTCTTC,CASQRGGRPYNEQFF
-,TRBV30,TRBJ2-1,TGTGCCTGGAGCCGGGGATACAATGAGCAGTTCTTC,CAWSRGYNEQFF
-,TRBV11-3,TRBJ1-2,TGTGCCAGCAGCTTGGGATCGGGAGGCTACACCTTC,CASSLGSGGYTF
-,TRBV19,TRBJ2-2,TGTGCCAGTAGTATAGGGAGCACCGGGGAGCTGTTTTTT,CASSIGSTGELFF
-,TRBV6-5,TRBJ1-1,TGTGCCAGCAGTTACAACAAGAACACTGAAGCTTTCTTT,CASSYNKNTEAFF
TRBD1,TRBV28,TRBJ2-1,TGTGCCAGCGCTCCATCGGGACAGTACAATGAGCAGTTCTTC,CASAPSGQYNEQFF
TRBD1,TRBV2,TRBJ2-4,TGTGCCAGCAGAACACAGGGGGCTTCCAAAAACATTCAGTACTTC,CASRTQGASKNIQYF
-,TRBV7-3,TRBJ1-2,TGTGCCAGCAGCCCTGACAAAAACTATGGCTACACCTTC,CASSPDKNYGYTF
TRBD2,TRBV10-3,TRBJ2-7,TGTGCCATCAGTGAGTCGCCTAGCGGGAGTCTTGACGAGCAGTACTTC,CAISESPSGSLDEQYF
TRBD1,TRBV29-1,TRBJ1-6,TGCAGCGTACAGGGGCCCTCTAATTCACCCCTCCACTTT,CSVQGPSNSPLHF
TRBD1,TRBV5-1,TRBJ1-4,TGCGCCAGCAGCTTGGCCGGGTTCGTGGGGACAGGGGCTCGGGCTAATGAAAAACTGTTTTTT,CASSLAGFVGTGARANEKLFF
-,TRBV19,TRBJ1-3,TGTGCCAGTAGTATGAGGAGATCTCCCGGGGACACCTCTGGAAACACCATATATTTT,CASSMRRSPGDTSGNTIYF
-,TRBV5-5,TRBJ2-6,TGTGCCAGCAGCGACTACAGGGACCGAACTGGGGCCAACGTCCTGACTTTC,CASSDYRDRTGANVLTF
TRBD1,TRBV19,TRBJ1-4,TGTGCCAGCGACGACAGGGGGGATTGGTCTAATGAAAAACTGTTTTTT,CASDDRGDWSNEKLFF
TRBD2,TRBV30,TRBJ2-4,TGTGCCTGGAGTGAGCGGGGGGACATTCAGTACTTC,CAWSERGDIQYF
-,TRBV9,TRBJ2-1,TGTGCCAGCAGCGTAGGAGGTCAATACAATGAGCAGTTCTTC,CASSVGGQYNEQFF
TRBD1,TRBV6-6,TRBJ2-3,TGTGCCAGCAGTTGGACAGGGAGTGGGGATACGCAGTATTTT,CASSWTGSGDTQYF
-,TRBV9,TRBJ1-1,TGTGCCAGCAGCGTTAACAAGAAGAACACTGAAGCTTTCTTT,CASSVNKKNTEAFF